A single sample is the source of the 27 T cell receptor beta chains below, sequenced in a study of blood T cell repertoires in COVID-19. The data were produced by immunoSEQ multiplex PCR, yet TCRdb's version contains in-frame clones alone and is incomplete. This sample yields about 250,000 clones, of which around 86% are seen a single time; 5% to 6% belongs to the top ten. Sequenced sample: peripheral blood. The receptors here all came from a woman older than 75 with COVID-19, enrolled during active disease.

This clone was observed a handful of times. This CDR3 reads CASSQDLYTEAFF. In nucleotides, the CDR3 is TGTGCCAGCAGCCAAGATCTTTACACTGAAGCTTTCTTT. This sequence joins TRBV3-1 (or the pseudogene TRBV3-2) and TRBJ1-1; unclear D gene. CDR3 size: 13 residues. The ends were cut back, 0 bases at V and 3 bases at J, with 5 bases in the middle. Germline V gives CDR1 LGHDT, CDR2 YNNKEL (reference sequence).

Turning to this clone: The same CDR3 can be traced to other DNA sequences in this sample. The chain links TRBV5-1 to TRBJ2-3; D call uncertain. The CDR3 spans 12 residues. CDR1 SGHRS and CDR2 YFSETQ come from the germline V gene. The ends were cut back, 4 bases at V and 2 bases at J, with 5 bases in the middle. CDR3 nucleotide sequence: TGCGCCAGCAGCCTATCCACAGATACGCAGTATTTT. Protein product: CASSLSTDTQYF.

V gene TRBV5-1 combines with J gene TRBJ1-1, with 7 nucleotides matching TRBD1. Germline CDR1 reads SGHRS; CDR2 reads YFSETQ. Trimming took 4 bases from V and 0 from J; bases not matched to a gene: 9. The CDR3 covers 16 residues. The CDR3 nucleotides are TGCGCCAGCAGCCTTGGGACAGCCACGGTGAACACTGAAGCTTTCTTT. It is translated as CASSLGTATVNTEAFF.

The chain carries TRBV7-2 and TRBJ1-4, with D uncertain. Trimming took 5 bases from V and 5 from J, leaving 12 bases between them. The CDR3 has 14 residues. In germline, CDR1 is SGHTA, CDR2 FQGNSA. Written as DNA, the CDR3 is TGTGCCAGCAGCCCACAGCATATCAATGAAAAACTGTTTTTT. Translation gives CASSPQHINEKLFF.

The chain recombines TRBV5-1 with TRBJ2-3; 12 bases agree with TRBD2. The CDR3 contains 17 residues. The J segment lost 1 base and the V segment lost 3 bases, leaving 6 bases of the junction unmatched. Germline-derived CDR1 and CDR2 are SGHRS and YFSETQ. CDR3 coding DNA: TGCGCCAGCAGCTCCGTACCTAGCGGGGGGGGCACAGATACGCAGTATTTT. Residues: CASSSVPSGGGTDTQYF.

The chain couples TRBV10-3 to TRBJ1-2; TRBD1 agrees at 9 bases. With 5 bases clipped from V and 2 bases from J, the junction kept 3 bases outside the gene matches. This CDR3 is 14 amino acids long. Looked up from germline, CDR1 is ENHRY and CDR2 is SYGVKD. The CDR3 region has the DNA TGTGCCATCAGTTTGGGACAGGGAAACTATGGCTACACCTTC. Its translation is CAISLGQGNYGYTF.

V and J are TRBV28 and TRBJ1-2, with 7 bases fitting TRBD1. The V segment lost 6 bases and the J segment 6 bases; nucleotides outside the gene matches: 4. In germline, CDR1 is MDHEN, CDR2 SYDVKM. CDR3 length equals 12 residues. The CDR3 is CASRDRTHGYTF. The CDR3 nucleotides are TGTGCCAGCAGGGACAGGACGCATGGCTACACCTTC.

In this sample, this clone turned up once. This chain uses TRBV10-2 with TRBJ1-1; 9 nucleotides align to TRBD1. V dropped 2 bases and J dropped 8; count of bases not matched to a gene: 9. The CDR3 length is 15 residues. Germline CDR1 is WSHSY and CDR2 is SAAADI. This CDR3 is CASSERGGTGSEAFF. DNA of the CDR3: TGCGCCAGCAGTGAGAGAGGAGGGACAGGGTCCGAAGCTTTCTTT.

This rearrangement joins TRBV5-1 to TRBJ2-7; TRBD1 agrees at 10 bases. Trimming took 2 bases from V and 2 from J; bases not matched to a gene: 1. Germline CDR1 is SGHRS and CDR2 is YFSETQ. The CDR3 contains 14 residues. CDR3 DNA: TGCGCCAGCAGCTTCGACAGGGGGCCCTACGAGCAGTACTTC. Translating gives CASSFDRGPYEQYF.

This chain connects TRBV10-3 to TRBJ2-2, with D perhaps TRBD1 (6 bases). Germline V lookup: CDR1 ENHRY, CDR2 SYGVKD. V was shortened by 7 bases and J by 1 base, with 7 bases between the two germline ends. The CDR3 length is 13 residues. The CDR3 nucleotides read TGTGCCATCACGACAGGGAACACCGGGGAGCTGTTTTTT. Protein product: CAITTGNTGELFF.

This chain links TRBV5-1 with TRBJ2-5; 15 bases are shared with TRBD2. CDR1 and CDR2 from the germline V gene are SGHRS and YFSETQ. The CDR3 extends over 16 amino acids. V was pared by 4 bases and J by 5 bases, with 6 bases of the junction left unmatched. CDR3 region: CASSPPGLAGGETQYF. The CDR3 DNA follows: TGCGCCAGCAGCCCGCCCGGACTAGCGGGGGGGGAGACCCAGTACTTC.

This clone appeared once. The chain combines TRBV6-5 with TRBJ1-1, with 8 bases matching TRBD1. Germline assignment: CDR1 MNHEY and CDR2 SVGAGI. This CDR3 has 15 amino acids. The V segment lost 7 bases and the J segment 0 bases; nucleotides outside the gene matches: 7. CDR3 region: CASTDGTGMNTEAFF. DNA for the CDR3: TGTGCCAGCACCGACGGGACAGGTATGAACACTGAAGCTTTCTTT.

This clone was observed a handful of times. The rearrangement uses TRBV9 and TRBJ1-2; maybe TRBD1 (5 bases). CDR3 length: 15 amino acids. Trimming took 0 bases from V and 4 from J, leaving 13 bases between them. From germline, CDR1 is SGDLS and CDR2 YYNGEE. Here the CDR3 reads CASSVGGARGYGYTF. The CDR3 DNA is TGTGCCAGCAGCGTAGGGGGCGCGCGGGGCTATGGCTACACCTTC.

V and J are TRBV6-5 and TRBJ1-4; 7 bases fit TRBD1. Per the germline V gene, CDR1 is MNHEY and CDR2 is SVGAGI. V shed 6 bases and J 2 bases; nucleotides not matched to a gene: 3. CDR3 length: 14 residues. CDR3 region: CASSRTGTNEKLFF. The CDR3 DNA reads TGTGCCAGCAGCCGGACAGGTACTAATGAAAAACTGTTTTTT.

This chain links TRBV14 with TRBJ1-1, with D uncertain. CDR1 is SGHDN, CDR2 FVKESK, per germline. V was pared by 1 base and J by 5 bases, with 14 bases between. The CDR3 is 15 amino acids. CDR3 residues: CASSQGRGRGTEAFF. CDR3 DNA: TGTGCCAGCAGCCAAGGCCGGGGAAGAGGGACTGAAGCTTTCTTT.

The V gene is TRBV19, the J gene TRBJ2-1, with 9 positions matching TRBD2. Germline V CDR1 and CDR2: LNHDA, SQIVND (reference sequence). This CDR3 region has 15 residues. V was clipped by 4 bases and J by 4 bases; unmatched bases: 5. CDR3 DNA: TGTGCCAGTAGTAGGTTAGCGGGGGAGTACAATGAGCAGTTCTTC. This translates into CASSRLAGEYNEQFF.

The chain has TRBV24-1 and TRBJ2-3; TRBD1 agrees at 8 bases. The junction had 8 bases not matched to a gene; V was cut back by 7 bases and J by 6 bases. In germline, CDR1 is KGHDR, CDR2 SFDVKD. This CDR3 has 14 amino acids. CDR3 residues: CATRGTGGFDTQYF. CDR3 nucleotides: TGTGCCACCAGAGGGACAGGAGGATTTGATACGCAGTATTTT.

The rearrangement uses TRBV25-1 and TRBJ1-5; the D gene is possibly TRBD1 (5 bases). The ends were cut back, 2 bases at V and 3 bases at J, with 11 bases in the middle. Germline CDR1 reads MGHDK; CDR2 reads SYGVNS. The CDR3 is 15 residues long. Written as DNA, the CDR3 is TGTGCCAGCAGTGAAGGGGGAGGATTCAATCAGCCCCAGCATTTT. This codes for CASSEGGGFNQPQHF.

The chain recombines TRBV18 with TRBJ1-1; 7 bases fit TRBD1. The CDR3 length is 14 residues. CDR1 and CDR2 (germline): KGHSH, LQKENI. After removal of 5 bases from V and 2 bases from J, the junction contained 5 bases not matched to a gene. The CDR3 is CASSTRQGNTEAFF. In DNA form, the CDR3 reads TGTGCCAGCTCAACGCGACAGGGCAACACTGAAGCTTTCTTT.

V gene TRBV5-8 combines with J gene TRBJ2-5; the D is unclear. The CDR3 contains 13 residues. Germline V gives CDR1 SGHTS, CDR2 YDEGEE. V was pared by 4 bases and J by 3 bases, with 10 bases between. The CDR3 protein is CASSPPAEETQYF. In nucleotides, the CDR3 is TGTGCCAGCAGCCCCCCTGCGGAAGAGACCCAGTACTTC.

The rearrangement joins TRBV19 to TRBJ1-3, with D maybe TRBD1 (6 bases). CDR1 is LNHDA, CDR2 SQIVND, per germline (reference sequence). V lost 7 bases, J lost 7 bases, and 17 bases lay in between. This CDR3 spans 14 amino acids. CDR3 protein: CASIARGGANTIYF. The CDR3 DNA reads as TGTGCCAGTATCGCCCGTGGGGGCGCGAACACCATATATTTT.

This sequence joins TRBV29-1 and TRBJ1-1; D not resolved. With 3 bases removed from V and 1 base from J, the gap between germline ends came to 12 bases. This CDR3 is built from 14 residues. Germline lookup yields CDR1 SQVTM and CDR2 ANQGSEA. CDR3 region: CSVESGPGNTEAFF. The CDR3 DNA follows: TGCAGCGTTGAGAGCGGGCCTGGGAACACTGAAGCTTTCTTT. Full variable domain (outside the CDR3, taken from reference TRBV29-1 and TRBJ1-1): SAVISQKPSRDICQRGTSLTIQCQVDSQVTMMFWYRQQPGQSLTLIATANQGSEATYESGFVIDKFPISRPNLTFSTLTVSNMSPEDSSIYLCSVESGPGNTEAFFGQGTRLTVV.

The genes are TRBV27 and TRBJ1-1; maybe TRBD1 (5 bases). Looked up from germline, CDR1 is MNHEY and CDR2 is SMNVEV (reference sequence). V dropped 2 bases and J dropped 1 base, with 11 bases sitting between them. The CDR3 loop spans 15 amino acids. CDR3 bases: TGTGCCAGCAGTTTAAGTTGGAGGGGGAACACTGAAGCTTTCTTT. Translating gives CASSLSWRGNTEAFF.

Only one count was recorded for this clone. This chain connects TRBV3-1 (or the pseudogene TRBV3-2) to TRBJ2-5; the match to TRBD2 covers 8 bases. Germline CDR1 reads LGHDT; CDR2 reads YNNKEL (reference sequence). V was pared by 6 bases and J by 5 bases, with 8 bases of the junction left unmatched. There are 14 residues in the CDR3. The CDR3 loop is CASRRSGGEETQYF. For the CDR3, the DNA is TGTGCCAGCAGGCGGTCGGGGGGGGAGGAGACCCAGTACTTC.

This rearrangement joins TRBV5-5 to TRBJ1-4; no clear D gene. The CDR3 has 14 amino acids. Between the trimmed V and J ends, which lost 5 bases and 0 bases, there was a span of 8 bases. CDR1 and CDR2 from the germline V gene are SGHKS and YYEKEE (reference sequence). CDR3 in amino acids: CASRLEATNEKLFF. The DNA of the CDR3 is TGTGCCAGCAGGCTAGAAGCAACTAATGAAAAACTGTTTTTT. Complete variable domain (other parts from reference TRBV5-5 and TRBJ1-4): DAGVTQSPTHLIKTRGQQVTLRCSPISGHKSVSWYQQVLGQGPQFIFQYYEKEERGRGNFPDRFSARQFPNYSSELNVNALLLGDSALYLCASRLEATNEKLFFGSGTQLSVL.

Remarks on this clone: Other DNA variants within this sample encode the same CDR3. The chain employs TRBV5-6 and TRBJ1-5; no definite D call. The V gene's germline CDR1 is SGHDT and CDR2 YYEEEE. CDR3 size: 13 residues. Trimming cost V 0 bases and J 7 bases, with 8 bases left between them. CDR3 DNA sequence: TGTGCCAGCAGCTTGGGCCAGAACCAGCCCCAGCATTTT. The encoded protein is CASSLGQNQPQHF.

Here the CDR3 DNA reads TGTGCCAGCAGCCAACGTAGGGGCGGTTCACCCCTCCACTTT. Its translation is CASSQRRGGSPLHF. The rearrangement joins TRBV14 to TRBJ1-6, with D maybe TRBD1 (5 bases). Trimming shortened V by 2 bases and J by 9 bases, and 11 bases separated the two germline ends. Germline V lookup: CDR1 SGHDN, CDR2 FVKESK. This CDR3 contains 14 residues.